The TCR beta chain under discussion was sequenced for a study of read filtering for tumor transcriptome and immune sequencing. As for the study in general: R-ISS stage counts were under 10 for I, roughly 15 for II, about 7 for III.

This library used roughly 0.4 ug RNA and molecular barcoded adaptors spanning alpha/delta and beta/gamma chains. MiXCR, run by TCRdb on the reads, gives a single entry per CDR3 protein. The sample has over 90,000 distinct CDR3 sequences, 20% to 25% seen once; the top ten hold over 10%. This clonotype was recorded at least ten times. Its cognate antigen is unknown. Study-level findings and limits: Sorted CD138-negative bone marrow cells were not purified T cells.

V lost 6 bases, J lost 1 base, and 21 bases lay in between. The CDR3 has 17 residues. Germline lookup yields CDR1 MDHEN and CDR2 SYDVKM. Sequenced sample: a population of CD138-negative cells sorted from bone marrow. The sequence came from a donor over 35 with multiple myeloma. This chain joins TRBV28 and TRBJ1-1, with D possibly TRBD1 on 6 matching bases. The CDR3: CASRSPVGGAANTEAFF. In DNA, the CDR3 is TGTGCCAGCAGGTCCCCTGTAGGGGGAGCAGCGAACACTGAAGCTTTCTTT.